This T cell receptor (beta chain) came from a study of T cell changes during pregnancy in multiple sclerosis. Assay: immunoSEQ multiplex PCR; the TCRdb copy retains only in-frame clones and omits some. The sample contains about 50,000 clones, around 90% of which appear only once. Germline assignment: CDR1 LNHDA and CDR2 SQIVND (reference sequence). V lost 6 bases, J lost 0 bases, and 11 bases lay in between. This CDR3 has 14 residues. The chain joins TRBV19 to TRBJ1-1; D gene unclear. The sequence came from a female donor with multiple sclerosis, enrolled in a pregnancy study. Sample: CD4+ T cells from peripheral blood mononuclear cells, taken in the second trimester of pregnancy. CDR3 in DNA: TGTGCCAGTAGGACAATTGAATTGAACACTGAAGCTTTCTTT. Amino acids: CASRTIELNTEAFF.